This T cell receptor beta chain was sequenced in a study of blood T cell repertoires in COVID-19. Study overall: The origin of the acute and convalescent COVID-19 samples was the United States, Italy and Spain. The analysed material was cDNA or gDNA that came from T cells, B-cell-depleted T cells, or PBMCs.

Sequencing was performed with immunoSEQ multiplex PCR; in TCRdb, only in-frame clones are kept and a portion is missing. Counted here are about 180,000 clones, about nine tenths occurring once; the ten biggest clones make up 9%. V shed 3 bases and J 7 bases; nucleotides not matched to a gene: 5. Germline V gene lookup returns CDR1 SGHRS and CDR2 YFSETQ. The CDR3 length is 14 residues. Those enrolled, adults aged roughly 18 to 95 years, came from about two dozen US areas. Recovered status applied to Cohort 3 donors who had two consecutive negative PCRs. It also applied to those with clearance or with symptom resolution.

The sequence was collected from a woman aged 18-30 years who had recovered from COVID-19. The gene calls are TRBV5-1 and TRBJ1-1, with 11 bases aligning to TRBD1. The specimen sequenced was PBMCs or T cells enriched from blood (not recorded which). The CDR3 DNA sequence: TGCGCCAGCAGCTACGGACAGGGGGCGGGTGAAGCTTTCTTT. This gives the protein CASSYGQGAGEAFF.